Below are 27 T cell receptor beta chains sequenced from a single sample in a study of T cell responses to AZD1222 COVID-19 vaccine. Libraries were prepared by immunoSEQ multiplex PCR; TCRdb keeps only in-frame clonotypes and omits some of them. The data show some 100,000 clones, 88% seen once. The sample in question was peripheral blood, obtained on day 0 of MenACWY control vaccination. Receptors were obtained from an adult in good health.

The V and J genes are TRBV3-1 (or the pseudogene TRBV3-2) and TRBJ2-1; 14 bases align to TRBD2. This CDR3 is 16 amino acids long. The germline gives CDR1 LGHDT, CDR2 YNNKEL (reference sequence). V was clipped by 4 bases and J by 7 bases; unmatched bases: 6. The DNA for the CDR3 is TGTGCCAGCAGCCGCGGGACTAGCGGGAGTTTGAATGAGCAGTTCTTC. Its translation: CASSRGTSGSLNEQFF.

The chain recombines TRBV6-5 with TRBJ2-5; TRBD2 might be the D (7 bases). V lost 0 bases to trimming and J lost 5 bases, with 16 bases between them. Germline V CDR1 and CDR2: MNHEY, SVGAGI. The CDR3 totals 16 residues. Written as DNA, the CDR3 is TGTGCCAGCAGTTACTCCCGGGGGAGGGGGAGGGAGACCCAGTACTTC. Translating it yields CASSYSRGRGRETQYF.

The rearrangement links TRBV18 to TRBJ1-2; 9 bases are shared with TRBD1. The J segment lost 6 bases and the V segment lost 3 bases, leaving 5 bases of the junction unmatched. Germline V gives CDR1 KGHSH, CDR2 LQKENI. The CDR3 has 14 residues. The CDR3 here is CASSPRTGENGYTF. The DNA of the CDR3 is TGTGCCAGCTCACCCAGGACAGGGGAAAATGGCTACACCTTC.

CDR3 protein: CASRCPAGETQYF. The CDR3 DNA reads as TGTGCCAGCAGATGCCCTGCGGGAGAGACCCAGTACTTC. This sequence joins TRBV7-7 and TRBJ2-5; a weak D match, TRBD2 (5 bases). The CDR3 sequence is 13 residues long. V shed 6 bases and J shed 4 bases, with 12 bases lying between them. Germline lookup yields CDR1 SSHAT and CDR2 FNYEAQ (reference sequence).

This chain links TRBV5-8 with TRBJ1-2; maybe TRBD1 (5 bases). The CDR3 is made up of 15 amino acids. CDR1 and CDR2 from the germline V gene are SGHTS and YDEGEE. The V end lost 0 bases, the J end lost 3 bases, and 12 bases lay between the germline ends. The DNA of the CDR3 is TGTGCCAGCAGCTTGGACTTGGGGGTTGACTATGGCTACACCTTC. Encoded protein: CASSLDLGVDYGYTF.

The V gene is TRBV4-1, the J gene TRBJ1-5; 7 positions agree with TRBD1. Germline CDR1 is MGHRA and CDR2 is YSYEKL. The CDR3 is made up of 17 amino acids. The junction had 11 bases not matched to a gene; V was cut back by 0 bases and J by 6 bases. CDR3 nucleotides: TGCGCCAGCAGCCAAGAAGGGGGAGGGGGCGCGGTTCAGCCCCAGCATTTT. Translated: CASSQEGGGGAVQPQHF.

This rearrangement joins TRBV15 to TRBJ1-5; the D is unclear. Germline loops: CDR1 LNHNV, CDR2 YYDKDF (reference sequence). V was shortened by 0 bases and J by 6 bases, with 12 bases between the two germline ends. CDR3 length: 15 residues. The CDR3 loop reads CATSRDPGWGQPQHF. The CDR3 nucleotides are TGTGCCACCAGCAGAGATCCGGGGTGGGGTCAGCCCCAGCATTTT.

The genes are TRBV11-2 and TRBJ2-7; TRBD1 is a possible D gene (6 bases). The CDR3 is 14 amino acids. V lost 0 bases and J lost 4, with 10 bases in between. Per germline, CDR1 SGHAT and CDR2 FQNNGV. This CDR3 reads CASSLDWTAYEQYF. The DNA of the CDR3 is TGTGCCAGCAGCTTAGATTGGACAGCATACGAGCAGTACTTC.

The J gene is TRBJ2-1, the V gene TRBV3-1 (or the pseudogene TRBV3-2); no firm D call. V was pared by 0 bases and J by 5 bases, with 14 bases between. This CDR3 is built from 16 residues. From germline, CDR1 is LGHDT and CDR2 YNNKEL (reference sequence). The CDR3 DNA is TGTGCCAGCAGCCAAGATAGGGCAGTCGAAGACAATGAGCAGTTCTTC. It yields the protein CASSQDRAVEDNEQFF.

The chain carries TRBV7-9 and TRBJ2-4, with D tentatively TRBD1 (5 bases). V lost 5 bases, J lost 2 bases, and 10 bases lay in between. From germline, CDR1 is SEHNR and CDR2 FQNEAQ (reference sequence). This CDR3 comprises 14 residues. The DNA of the CDR3 is TGTGCCAGCAGCGCAGGACACTCCAAAAACATTCAGTACTTC. Encoded protein: CASSAGHSKNIQYF.

The chain employs TRBV18 and TRBJ2-7; 8 nucleotides agree with TRBD1. The germline CDR1 and CDR2 sequences are KGHSH and LQKENI. The CDR3 totals 16 residues. After removal of 6 bases from V and 0 bases from J, the junction contained 10 bases not matched to a gene. The CDR3 reads CASSPVGTGLSYEQYF. In DNA form, the CDR3 reads TGTGCCAGCTCGCCCGTAGGGACAGGTCTCTCCTACGAGCAGTACTTC.

The rearrangement uses TRBV10-3 and TRBJ2-7; possible D gene TRBD2, 6 bases. CDR1 and CDR2 from the germline V gene are ENHRY and SYGVKD. This CDR3 is 13 amino acids long. Trimming removed 4 bases from V and 5 bases from J, with 12 bases in between. The CDR3 sequence is CAISVGQRDEQYF. The CDR3 nucleotides are TGTGCCATCAGTGTGGGGCAGCGGGACGAGCAGTACTTC.

The chain carries TRBV5-1 and TRBJ2-7, with 11 bases matching TRBD1. Germline loops: CDR1 SGHRS, CDR2 YFSETQ. CDR3 size: 15 residues. The V segment lost 4 bases and the J segment 3 bases; nucleotides outside the gene matches: 6. For the CDR3, the DNA is TGCGCCAGCAGCGACGGGACAGGGGGTCACTACGAGCAGTACTTC. Translated, it gives CASSDGTGGHYEQYF. Full variable domain (missing parts from reference TRBV5-1 and TRBJ2-7): KAGVTQTPRYLIKTRGQQVTLSCSPISGHRSVSWYQQTPGQGLQFLFEYFSETQRNKGNFPGRFSGRQFSNSRSEMNVSTLELGDSALYLCASSDGTGGHYEQYFGPGTRLTVT.

This sequence joins TRBV15 and TRBJ2-5; D gene ambiguous. The CDR3 extends over 14 amino acids. Germline CDR1 is LNHNV and CDR2 is YYDKDF (reference sequence). The V end lost 0 bases, the J end lost 1 base, and 6 bases lay between the germline ends. In nucleotides, the CDR3 is TGTGCCACCAGCAGAGATATAGCCCAAGAGACCCAGTACTTC. Its translation is CATSRDIAQETQYF.

The rearrangement links TRBV9 to TRBJ1-4, with TRBD1 matching 9 bases. The CDR3 is 17 amino acids. V was clipped by 4 bases and J by 5 bases; unmatched bases: 12. Per germline, CDR1 SGDLS and CDR2 YYNGEE. The DNA for the CDR3 is TGTGCCAGCAGCAGACGGACAGGGGTTGTTGAAAATGAAAAACTGTTTTTT. This gives the protein CASSRRTGVVENEKLFF.

Concerning this clone itself: The sample holds other DNA sequences that translate to the same CDR3. The chain couples TRBV27 to TRBJ1-1; D is unclear. Deletions cut 3 bases from V and 1 base from J, with 6 bases between. Germline-derived CDR1 and CDR2 are MNHEY and SMNVEV (reference sequence). This CDR3 contains 13 residues. CDR3 coding DNA: TGTGCCAGCAGTTTTCGCCGGAACACTGAAGCTTTCTTT. Its translation: CASSFRRNTEAFF.

The chain couples TRBV28 to TRBJ2-7; D not resolved. Trimming removed 2 bases at V and 3 bases at J, with 11 bases between. CDR3 size: 14 residues. From germline, CDR1 is MDHEN and CDR2 SYDVKM. CDR3 coding DNA: TGTGCCAGCAGTTTAACCCCCGGAGACTACGAGCAGTACTTC. This sequence encodes CASSLTPGDYEQYF. Variable domain in full (rest from reference TRBV28 and TRBJ2-7): DVKVTQSSRYLVKRTGEKVFLECVQDMDHENMFWYRQDPGLGLRLIYFSYDVKMKEKGDIPEGYSVSREKKERFSLILESASTNQTSMYLCASSLTPGDYEQYFGPGTRLTVT.

This chain links TRBV9 with TRBJ2-2, with 10 bases identical to TRBD1. Germline CDR1 SGDLS, CDR2 YYNGEE. The CDR3 contains 16 residues. V lost 5 bases and J lost 4; bases outside the gene matches: 8. CDR3 nucleotide sequence: TGTGCCAGCAGGGGACGGACAGGGGGAGCCACCGGGGAGCTGTTTTTT. Its translation is CASRGRTGGATGELFF.

The rearrangement uses TRBV27 and TRBJ2-7; 15 bases line up with TRBD2. Germline assignment: CDR1 MNHEY and CDR2 SMNVEV (reference sequence). The ends lost 2 bases at V and 4 bases at J; junction bases unmatched: 9. This CDR3 has 18 residues. Here the CDR3 reads CASSLLGTSGGYEYEQYF. The DNA for the CDR3 is TGTGCCAGCAGTTTACTGGGGACTAGCGGGGGGTACGAATACGAGCAGTACTTC.

This chain joins TRBV2 and TRBJ1-1; D is uncertain. V lost 5 bases, J lost 7 bases, and 14 bases lay in between. The CDR3 runs 13 residues. Looked up from germline, CDR1 is SNHLY and CDR2 is FYNNEI. Here the CDR3 reads CASSWGTTSEAFF. The CDR3 nucleotides are TGTGCCAGCAGTTGGGGAACTACTAGTGAAGCTTTCTTT. The full variable domain, completed using reference TRBV2 and TRBJ1-1, is EPEVTQTPSHQVTQMGQEVILRCVPISNHLYFYWYRQILGQKVEFLVSFYNNEISEKSEIFDDQFSVERPDGSNFTLKIRSTKLEDSAMYFCASSWGTTSEAFFGQGTRLTVV.

This chain uses TRBV3-1 (or the pseudogene TRBV3-2) with TRBJ2-3; possibly TRBD1 for D (6 bases). V lost 2 bases to trimming and J lost 7 bases, with 16 bases between them. Germline-derived CDR1 and CDR2 are LGHDT and YNNKEL (reference sequence). The CDR3 covers 15 residues. The CDR3 sequence: CASSQRGQGINTQYF. The DNA for the CDR3 is TGTGCCAGCAGCCAAAGAGGGCAGGGGATTAATACGCAGTATTTT.

A few counts support this clone. The chain joins TRBV5-6 to TRBJ2-6; D unclear. The CDR3 covers 13 residues. Germline V CDR1 and CDR2: SGHDT, YYEEEE. With 7 bases removed from V and 4 bases from J, the gap between germline ends came to 9 bases. The CDR3, as DNA: TGTGCCAGCCTTACGACAGGGGCCAACGTCCTGACTTTC. Protein: CASLTTGANVLTF.

Written as DNA, the CDR3 is TGCGCCAGCAGCTTGACTAGCGGGAGACAAGAGACCCAGTACTTC. It encodes CASSLTSGRQETQYF. J is TRBJ2-5 and V is TRBV5-1; 11 positions agree with TRBD2. The length of the CDR3 is 15 residues. V lost 1 base to trimming and J lost 2 bases; unmatched junction nucleotides: 1. The germline V gene has CDR1 SGHRS and CDR2 YFSETQ.

Here the CDR3 DNA reads TGTGCCAGCAGCCAAGGACAGGGCAGCTCTGGAAACACCATATATTTT. Its translation is CASSQGQGSSGNTIYF. The chain couples TRBV3-1 (or the pseudogene TRBV3-2) to TRBJ1-3; 7 bases are a match to TRBD1. Germline-derived CDR1 and CDR2 are LGHDT and YNNKEL (reference sequence). With V trimmed by 1 base and J by 0 bases, 3 bases remained unmatched. CDR3 length equals 16 residues.

Only one count was recorded for this clone. This chain uses TRBV4-1 with TRBJ1-3; the D is unclear. The CDR3 runs 18 residues. The V end lost 0 bases, the J end lost 0 bases, and 15 bases lay between the germline ends. Germline CDR1 and CDR2: MGHRA and YSYEKL. CDR3 DNA sequence: TGCGCCAGCAGCCAAGATTGGCCTCCAGCATCCTCTGGAAACACCATATATTTT. Residues: CASSQDWPPASSGNTIYF.

The chain recombines TRBV5-4 with TRBJ1-3; the D gene is possibly TRBD1 (5 bases). The V end was cut by 2 bases, the J end by 1 base, with 10 bases between. CDR1 is SGHNT and CDR2 is YYREEE in the germline V gene (reference sequence). The CDR3 totals 15 residues. The CDR3 coding sequence is TGTGCCAGCAGCTTTACAGAGGGGTCTGGAAACACCATATATTTT. Its protein product is CASSFTEGSGNTIYF.

CDR3 DNA: TGTGCCACCAGTGATTTGCAATTAGGAGACCAAGAGACCCAGTACTTC. Its protein is CATSDLQLGDQETQYF. V usage is TRBV24-1 and J usage is TRBJ2-5; no firm D call. The CDR3 is made up of 16 amino acids. V shed 0 bases and J shed 0 bases, with 10 bases lying between them. Germline CDR1 and CDR2: KGHDR and SFDVKD.